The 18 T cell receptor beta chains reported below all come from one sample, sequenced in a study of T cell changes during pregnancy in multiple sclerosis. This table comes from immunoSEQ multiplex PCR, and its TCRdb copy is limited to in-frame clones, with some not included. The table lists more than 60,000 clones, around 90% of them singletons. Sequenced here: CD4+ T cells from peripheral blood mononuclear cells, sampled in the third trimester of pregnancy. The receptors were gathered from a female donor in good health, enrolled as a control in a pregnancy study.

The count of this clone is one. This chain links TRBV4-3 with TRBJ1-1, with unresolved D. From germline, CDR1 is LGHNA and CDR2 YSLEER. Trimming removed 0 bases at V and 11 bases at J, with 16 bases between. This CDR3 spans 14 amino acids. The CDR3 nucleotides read TGCGCCAGCAGCCAAGATTACCGGAAAACGGAGGCTTTCTTT. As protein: CASSQDYRKTEAFF.

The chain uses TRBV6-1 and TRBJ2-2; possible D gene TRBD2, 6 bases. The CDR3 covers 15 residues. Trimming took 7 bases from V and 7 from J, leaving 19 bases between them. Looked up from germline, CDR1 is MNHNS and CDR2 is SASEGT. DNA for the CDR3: TGTGCCAGCAAAGTCGAATCGGGGGAGTTCGGGGAGCTGTTTTTT. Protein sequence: CASKVESGEFGELFF.

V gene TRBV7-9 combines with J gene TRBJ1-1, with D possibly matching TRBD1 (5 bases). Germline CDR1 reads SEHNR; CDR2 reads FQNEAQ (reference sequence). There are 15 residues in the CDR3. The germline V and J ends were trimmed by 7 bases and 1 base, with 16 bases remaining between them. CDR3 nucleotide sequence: TGTGCCAGCACCATCTATGGGGGGGAGAACACTGAAGCTTTCTTT. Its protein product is CASTIYGGENTEAFF.

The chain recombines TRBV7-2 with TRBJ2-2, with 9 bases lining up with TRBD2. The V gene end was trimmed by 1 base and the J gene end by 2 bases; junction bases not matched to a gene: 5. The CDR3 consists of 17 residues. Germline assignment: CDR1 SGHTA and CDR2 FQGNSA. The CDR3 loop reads CASSLGAGGLNTGELFF. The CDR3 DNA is TGTGCCAGCAGCTTAGGTGCGGGGGGGCTAAACACCGGGGAGCTGTTTTTT. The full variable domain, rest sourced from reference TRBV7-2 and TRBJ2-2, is GAGVSQSPSNKVTEKGKDVELRCDPISGHTALYWYRQSLGQGLEFLIYFQGNSAPDKSGLPSDRFSAERTGGSVSTLTIQRTQQEDSAVYLCASSLGAGGLNTGELFFGEGSRLTVL.

Here the CDR3 DNA reads TGTGCCAGCAGCTTCGGACACAACTACGAGCAGTACTTC. Residues: CASSFGHNYEQYF. This rearrangement joins TRBV5-8 to TRBJ2-7; D may be TRBD1 (5 bases). With 2 bases removed from V and 3 bases from J, the gap between germline ends came to 9 bases. In germline, CDR1 is SGHTS, CDR2 YDEGEE. The CDR3 contains 13 residues.

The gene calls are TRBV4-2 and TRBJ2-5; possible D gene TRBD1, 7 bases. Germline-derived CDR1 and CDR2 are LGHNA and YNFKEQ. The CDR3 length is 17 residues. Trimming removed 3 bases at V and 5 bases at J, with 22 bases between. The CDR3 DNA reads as TGTGCCAGCAGCCAGAGGGGTTTGAAGGGGGCGGGGGAGACCCAGTACTTC. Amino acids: CASSQRGLKGAGETQYF.

The chain's CDR3 is CASSQAGTSGPHGVLETQYF. CDR3 nucleotide sequence: TGTGCCAGCAGCCAAGCCGGGACTAGCGGCCCACACGGGGTTCTAGAGACCCAGTACTTC. The J gene is TRBJ2-5, the V gene TRBV4-2; 11 positions agree with TRBD2. Germline V CDR1 and CDR2: LGHNA, YNFKEQ. J lost 4 bases, V lost 1 base, and 17 bases had no gene match. This CDR3 is built from 20 residues.

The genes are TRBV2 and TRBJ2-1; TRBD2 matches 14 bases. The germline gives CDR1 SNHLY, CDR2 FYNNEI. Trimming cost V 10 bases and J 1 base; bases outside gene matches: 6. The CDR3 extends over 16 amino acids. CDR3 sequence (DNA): TGTGCCACTAGGGGACTAGCGGGGGAGTCCTACAATGAGCAGTTCTTC. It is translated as CATRGLAGESYNEQFF.

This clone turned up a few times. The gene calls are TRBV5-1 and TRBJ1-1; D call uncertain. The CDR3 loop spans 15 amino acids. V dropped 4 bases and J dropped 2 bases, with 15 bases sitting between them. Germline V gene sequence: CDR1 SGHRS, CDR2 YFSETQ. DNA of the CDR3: TGCGCCAGCAGCCCCCTTGGGAGGGTCAACACTGAAGCTTTCTTT. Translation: CASSPLGRVNTEAFF.

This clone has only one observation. CDR3 region: CASSLGTSGGTNEQFF. The CDR3 DNA reads as TGTGCCAGCAGCCTAGGGACTAGCGGGGGGACGAATGAGCAGTTCTTC. The chain employs TRBV9 and TRBJ2-1; 15 bases are shared with TRBD2. There are 16 residues in the CDR3. The ends lost 4 bases at V and 7 bases at J; junction bases unmatched: 6. Germline CDR1 SGDLS, CDR2 YYNGEE.

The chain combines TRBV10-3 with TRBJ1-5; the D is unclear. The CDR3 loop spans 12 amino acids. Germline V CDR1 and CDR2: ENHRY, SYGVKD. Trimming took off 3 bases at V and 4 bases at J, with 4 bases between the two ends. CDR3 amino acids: CAISEQNQPQHF. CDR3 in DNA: TGTGCCATCAGTGAACAGAATCAGCCCCAGCATTTT.

This CDR3 is CASSQNSYNSPLHF. CDR3 sequence (DNA): TGTGCCAGTAGCCAAAACTCCTATAATTCACCCCTCCACTTT. This rearrangement joins TRBV19 to TRBJ1-6; D gene uncertain. This CDR3 is 14 amino acids long. The V end was cut by 6 bases, the J end by 0 bases, with 6 bases between. CDR1 LNHDA and CDR2 SQIVND come from the germline V gene (reference sequence).

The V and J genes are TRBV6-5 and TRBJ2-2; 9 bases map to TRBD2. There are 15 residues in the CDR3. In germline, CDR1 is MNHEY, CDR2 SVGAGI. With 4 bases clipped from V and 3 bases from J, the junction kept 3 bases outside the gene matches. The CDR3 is CASSFSGGDTGELFF. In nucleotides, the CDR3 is TGTGCCAGCAGTTTTAGCGGGGGTGACACCGGGGAGCTGTTTTTT.

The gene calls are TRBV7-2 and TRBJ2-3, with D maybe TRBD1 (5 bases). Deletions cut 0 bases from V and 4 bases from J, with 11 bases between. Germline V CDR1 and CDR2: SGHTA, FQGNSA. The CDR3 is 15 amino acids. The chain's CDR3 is CASSLAGRAADTQYF. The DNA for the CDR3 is TGTGCCAGCAGCTTAGCCGGCAGGGCGGCAGATACGCAGTATTTT. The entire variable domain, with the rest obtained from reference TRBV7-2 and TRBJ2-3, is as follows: GAGVSQSPSNKVTEKGKDVELRCDPISGHTALYWYRQSLGQGLEFLIYFQGNSAPDKSGLPSDRFSAERTGGSVSTLTIQRTQQEDSAVYLCASSLAGRAADTQYFGPGTRLTVL.

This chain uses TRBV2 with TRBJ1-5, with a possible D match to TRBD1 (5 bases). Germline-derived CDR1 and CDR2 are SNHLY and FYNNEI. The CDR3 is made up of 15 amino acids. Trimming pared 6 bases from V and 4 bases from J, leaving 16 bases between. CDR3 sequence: CASRFLVGENQPQHF. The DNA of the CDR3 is TGTGCCAGCAGATTCCTTGTAGGGGAAAATCAGCCCCAGCATTTT. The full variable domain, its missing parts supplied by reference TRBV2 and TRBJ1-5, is EPEVTQTPSHQVTQMGQEVILRCVPISNHLYFYWYRQILGQKVEFLVSFYNNEISEKSEIFDDQFSVERPDGSNFTLKIRSTKLEDSAMYFCASRFLVGENQPQHFGDGTRLSIL.

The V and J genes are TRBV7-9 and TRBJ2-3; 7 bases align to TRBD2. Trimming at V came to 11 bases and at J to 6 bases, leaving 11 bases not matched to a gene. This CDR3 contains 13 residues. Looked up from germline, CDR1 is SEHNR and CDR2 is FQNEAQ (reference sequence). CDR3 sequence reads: CAGKGGQHDTQYF. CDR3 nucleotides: TGTGCCGGGAAGGGAGGGCAACACGATACGCAGTATTTT.

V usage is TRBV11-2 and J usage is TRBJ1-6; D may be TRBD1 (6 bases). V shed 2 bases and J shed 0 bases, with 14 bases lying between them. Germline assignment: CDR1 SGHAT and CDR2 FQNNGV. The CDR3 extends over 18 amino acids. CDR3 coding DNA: TGTGCCAGCAGCTTACCCACCGACAGGAGCTCCTATAATTCACCCCTCCACTTT. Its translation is CASSLPTDRSSYNSPLHF.

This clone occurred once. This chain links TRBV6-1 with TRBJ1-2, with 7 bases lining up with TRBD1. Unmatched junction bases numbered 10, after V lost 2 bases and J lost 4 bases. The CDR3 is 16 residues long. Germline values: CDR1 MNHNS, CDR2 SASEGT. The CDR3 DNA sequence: TGTGCCAGCAGTGAACGTCTTGAGGGACAGCCCTATGGCTACACCTTC. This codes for CASSERLEGQPYGYTF.